The rows below give T cell receptor beta chains drawn from one sample of a study of T-cell memory formation after mild COVID-19. TCRdb independently ran MiXCR on the 5' RACE reads; one entry per CDR3 protein. Here the sample spans 250,000 to 350,000 distinct CDR3 sequences, 15% to 20% being singletons. Sequenced: PBMCs or a T cell subset sorted from them (not recorded which). The source is a man younger than 35 who had mild COVID-19 (a few samples of this study predate the infection). Cell type and time point are not known. CDR3s include the opening cysteine and the closing phenylalanine or tryptophan. The D gene is left open where the match is weak. Only some rows state a clone size, as once, few, many or a class for expanded clones.

d_call: NA; v_call: TRBV27; clone_size: few; j_call: TRBJ2-1; cdr3_nt: TGTGCCAGCAGTCCGGGGGGCCGATATGAGCAGTTCTTC; cdr3_aa: CASSPGGRYEQFF
d_call: TRBD2; v_call: TRBV6-2/TRBV6-3; clone_size: few; j_call: TRBJ2-7; cdr3_nt: TGTGCCAGCAGCCCGACTAGCGGGGAGGTCTACGAGCAGTACTTC; cdr3_aa: CASSPTSGEVYEQYF
d_call: NA; v_call: TRBV7-9; clone_size: few; j_call: TRBJ2-1; cdr3_nt: TGTGCCAGCAGCTTATTCCAGGGCAATGAGCAGTTCTTC; cdr3_aa: CASSLFQGNEQFF
d_call: NA; v_call: TRBV5-1; clone_size: NA; j_call: TRBJ2-7; cdr3_nt: TGCGCCAGCAGCTCCGAATACGAGCAGTACTTC; cdr3_aa: CASSSEYEQYF
d_call: NA; v_call: TRBV7-9; clone_size: many; j_call: TRBJ2-1; cdr3_nt: TGTGCCAGCAGTCTGAGTGGCTATCCTGATGAGCAGTTCTTC; cdr3_aa: CASSLSGYPDEQFF
d_call: NA; v_call: TRBV28; clone_size: NA; j_call: TRBJ2-7; cdr3_nt: TGTGCCAGCAGTGGGACGGGGGATTACGAGCAGTACTTC; cdr3_aa: CASSGTGDYEQYF
d_call: TRBD2; v_call: TRBV10-3; clone_size: few; j_call: TRBJ2-1; cdr3_nt: TGTGCCATCAGTGAGGGGGTAGCGGGATACAATGAGCAGTTCTTC; cdr3_aa: CAISEGVAGYNEQFF
d_call: NA; v_call: TRBV9; clone_size: NA; j_call: TRBJ1-2; cdr3_nt: TGTGCCAGCAGCGTAGTGGGAAACAGCTATGGCTACACCTTC; cdr3_aa: CASSVVGNSYGYTF
d_call: TRBD1; v_call: TRBV28; clone_size: NA; j_call: TRBJ2-5; cdr3_nt: TGTGCCAGCAGTTTTCCCCAGGGGGCAAGAGAGACCCAGTACTTC; cdr3_aa: CASSFPQGARETQYF
d_call: NA; v_call: TRBV4-3; clone_size: few; j_call: TRBJ2-3; cdr3_nt: TGCGCCAGCAGCCAAGAGCAGGGAGTGGTCAGCACAGATACGCAGTATTTT; cdr3_aa: CASSQEQGVVSTDTQYF
d_call: NA; v_call: TRBV7-2; clone_size: few; j_call: TRBJ2-7; cdr3_nt: TGTGCCAGCACCCGAGGCATGGCGGGATTAGGGAACGAGCAGTACTTC; cdr3_aa: CASTRGMAGLGNEQYF
d_call: NA; v_call: TRBV5-4; clone_size: many; j_call: TRBJ1-4; cdr3_nt: TGTGCCAGCAGCCCCGGGCCCAATGAAAAACTGTTTTTT; cdr3_aa: CASSPGPNEKLFF
d_call: NA; v_call: TRBV7-3; clone_size: once; j_call: TRBJ2-2; cdr3_nt: TGTGCCAGCAGCTTAAGGCCGGCCAGAGACACCGGGGAGCTGTTTTTT; cdr3_aa: CASSLRPARDTGELFF
d_call: NA; v_call: TRBV9; clone_size: NA; j_call: TRBJ1-1; cdr3_nt: TGTGCCAGCAGCGTAGGGGCGGGGATGGCTTTCTTT; cdr3_aa: CASSVGAGMAFF
d_call: TRBD1; v_call: TRBV7-9; clone_size: few; j_call: TRBJ1-5; cdr3_nt: TGTGCCAGCAGTGCCGGGACAGGGGTCAATCAGCCCCAGCATTTT; cdr3_aa: CASSAGTGVNQPQHF
d_call: NA; v_call: TRBV10-1; clone_size: NA; j_call: TRBJ1-1; cdr3_nt: TGCGCCAGCAGTCGGGGCCTAGACACTGAAGCTTTCTTT; cdr3_aa: CASSRGLDTEAFF
d_call: TRBD1; v_call: TRBV4-1; clone_size: many; j_call: TRBJ2-5; cdr3_nt: TGCGCCAGCAGCCAAAGGGGACAGGCAGAAGAGACCCAGTACTTC; cdr3_aa: CASSQRGQAEETQYF
d_call: TRBD1; v_call: TRBV7-6; clone_size: many; j_call: TRBJ2-2; cdr3_nt: TGTGCCAGCAACCCGGGACAGGGAGGCACCGGGGAGCTGTTTTTT; cdr3_aa: CASNPGQGGTGELFF
d_call: NA; v_call: TRBV20-1; clone_size: many; j_call: TRBJ2-7; cdr3_nt: TGCAGTGCTAGAACACGGACGGCCTCCTACGAGCAGTACTTC; cdr3_aa: CSARTRTASYEQYF
d_call: NA; v_call: TRBV5-5; clone_size: many; j_call: TRBJ2-2; cdr3_nt: TGTGCCAGCCGGTGGGAGGTGGCCACCGGGGAGCTGTTTTTT; cdr3_aa: CASRWEVATGELFF
d_call: NA; v_call: TRBV5-1; clone_size: NA; j_call: TRBJ2-3; cdr3_nt: TGCGCCAGCAGCTTGGTAATCACAGGGAAGACAGATACGCAGTATTTT; cdr3_aa: CASSLVITGKTDTQYF
d_call: TRBD1; v_call: TRBV4-3; clone_size: few; j_call: TRBJ1-2; cdr3_nt: TGCGCCAGCAGCCAAGGGTCATCTGAGGGGGCGCTAGGAGGCTACACCTTC; cdr3_aa: CASSQGSSEGALGGYTF
d_call: NA; v_call: TRBV3-1; clone_size: NA; j_call: TRBJ2-3; cdr3_nt: TGTGCCAGCAGCCAATTAGCGGATACGCAGTATTTT; cdr3_aa: CASSQLADTQYF
d_call: TRBD2; v_call: TRBV18; clone_size: NA; j_call: TRBJ2-3; cdr3_nt: TGTGCCAGCTCACCGATTCGGGGGGGGGCCTCCGATACGCAGTATTTT; cdr3_aa: CASSPIRGGASDTQYF
d_call: TRBD2; v_call: TRBV6-4; clone_size: many; j_call: TRBJ2-3; cdr3_nt: TGTGCCAGCAGTGACTCGCGGGGGGGCACAGATACGCAGTATTTT; cdr3_aa: CASSDSRGGTDTQYF
d_call: NA; v_call: TRBV20-1; clone_size: NA; j_call: TRBJ1-1; cdr3_nt: TGCAGTGCTAGAGTTGGCCCCCAACGAGCTTTCTTT; cdr3_aa: CSARVGPQRAFF
d_call: TRBD2; v_call: TRBV7-6; clone_size: few; j_call: TRBJ2-3; cdr3_nt: TGTGCCAGCAGCCCCAGGATAGCGGGGGGAGGTACAGATACGCAGTATTTT; cdr3_aa: CASSPRIAGGGTDTQYF
d_call: NA; v_call: TRBV15; clone_size: few; j_call: TRBJ1-1; cdr3_nt: TGTGCCACCAGCGCGAACACTGAAGCTTTCTTT; cdr3_aa: CATSANTEAFF
d_call: NA; v_call: TRBV27; clone_size: NA; j_call: TRBJ2-1; cdr3_nt: TGTGCCAGCGCCCCCGCACCGGGGTTCTCCAATGAGCAGTTCTTC; cdr3_aa: CASAPAPGFSNEQFF
d_call: NA; v_call: TRBV7-2; clone_size: NA; j_call: TRBJ2-7; cdr3_nt: TGTGCCAGCAGCCCCCGCCATTCCTACGAGCAGTACTTC; cdr3_aa: CASSPRHSYEQYF
d_call: NA; v_call: TRBV19; clone_size: few; j_call: TRBJ1-2; cdr3_nt: TGTGCCAGTAGTAACCGGGGAGCTGGCTATGGCTACACCTTC; cdr3_aa: CASSNRGAGYGYTF
d_call: NA; v_call: TRBV7-8; clone_size: NA; j_call: TRBJ2-5; cdr3_nt: TGTGCCAGCAGCCAACGACGGATCCAAGAGACCCAGTACTTC; cdr3_aa: CASSQRRIQETQYF
d_call: NA; v_call: TRBV7-2; clone_size: NA; j_call: TRBJ1-1; cdr3_nt: TGTGCCAGCAGCTTAGGTAATTGGGGGGAGACTGAAGCTTTCTTT; cdr3_aa: CASSLGNWGETEAFF
d_call: NA; v_call: TRBV5-5; clone_size: few; j_call: TRBJ1-4; cdr3_nt: TGTGCCAGCAGCCGCTCACCGGGAGCTAATGAAAAACTGTTTTTT; cdr3_aa: CASSRSPGANEKLFF
d_call: NA; v_call: TRBV7-9; clone_size: few; j_call: TRBJ1-2; cdr3_nt: TGTGCCAGCAGCTTATCGGAGGGCTACACCTTC; cdr3_aa: CASSLSEGYTF
d_call: TRBD1; v_call: TRBV4-3; clone_size: NA; j_call: TRBJ1-6; cdr3_nt: TGCGCCAGCAGCCAAGATGTAGGGACAGGGGGAAATTCACCCCTCCACTTT; cdr3_aa: CASSQDVGTGGNSPLHF
d_call: NA; v_call: TRBV5-1; clone_size: many; j_call: TRBJ2-3; cdr3_nt: TGCGCCAGCAGCTTGATGGAGGGGGCCAGCACAGATACGCAGTATTTT; cdr3_aa: CASSLMEGASTDTQYF
d_call: NA; v_call: TRBV7-8; clone_size: few; j_call: TRBJ1-5; cdr3_nt: TGTGCCAGCGGGGTCACAGGAGGTAGCAATCAGCCCCAGCATTTT; cdr3_aa: CASGVTGGSNQPQHF
d_call: NA; v_call: TRBV5-1; clone_size: NA; j_call: TRBJ2-3; cdr3_nt: TGCGCCAGCGGGCCCTCACGACAAACTAGCACAGATACGCAGTATTTT; cdr3_aa: CASGPSRQTSTDTQYF
d_call: NA; v_call: TRBV21-1; clone_size: few; j_call: TRBJ2-2; cdr3_nt: TGTGCCAGCACCCCGGGACAGGGAGTTTCCGGGGAGCTGTTTTTT; cdr3_aa: CASTPGQGVSGELFF
d_call: NA; v_call: TRBV5-4; clone_size: few; j_call: TRBJ2-4; cdr3_nt: TGTGCCAGCAGCTTGCCAGGGCGAGGGGGCATTCAGTACTTC; cdr3_aa: CASSLPGRGGIQYF
d_call: NA; v_call: TRBV19; clone_size: many; j_call: TRBJ2-5; cdr3_nt: TGTGCCAGTAGTCCCCCAGAACAAGAGACCCAGTACTTC; cdr3_aa: CASSPPEQETQYF